A selection of T cell receptor beta chains follows, all from one sample in a study of cytomegalovirus exposure and HLA in healthy donors. Measured with immunoSEQ multiplex PCR; TCRdb has only the in-frame clones, and not every one. The data show 90,000 to 100,000 clones, with about 75% seen just once and about 5% held by the top ten. Sequencing was done on a sample of PBMCs. These receptors all come from a woman between 40 and 55 years old in good health and CMV-seronegative. CDR3s include the opening cysteine and the closing phenylalanine or tryptophan. D genes are given only for firm matches. A row's size may be missing; if present it is once, few, many or a size class.

clone_size: once; v_call: TRBV5-6; j_call: TRBJ2-5; d_call: .; cdr3_aa: CASSLVPGETQYF; cdr3_nt: TGTGCCAGCAGCTTGGTCCCCGGGGAGACCCAGTACTTC
clone_size: .; v_call: TRBV13; j_call: TRBJ2-7; d_call: TRBD1; cdr3_aa: CASSSTGTGVVEQYF; cdr3_nt: TGTGCCAGCAGCTCGACCGGGACAGGAGTCGTCGAGCAGTACTTC
clone_size: .; v_call: TRBV15; j_call: TRBJ2-3; d_call: .; cdr3_aa: CATSRDGGAVGHTQYF; cdr3_nt: TGTGCCACCAGCAGAGATGGGGGGGCCGTCGGGCATACGCAGTATTTT
clone_size: .; v_call: TRBV5-1; j_call: TRBJ1-4; d_call: TRBD1; cdr3_aa: CASSPTGANEKLFF; cdr3_nt: TGCGCCAGCAGCCCGACAGGGGCTAATGAAAAACTGTTTTTT
clone_size: once; v_call: TRBV5-6; j_call: TRBJ1-1; d_call: .; cdr3_aa: CASSLDPIENTEAFF; cdr3_nt: TGTGCCAGCAGCTTGGACCCTATTGAGAACACTGAAGCTTTCTTT
clone_size: .; v_call: TRBV19; j_call: TRBJ1-1; d_call: TRBD1; cdr3_aa: CASSRDRAPEAFF; cdr3_nt: TGTGCCAGTAGCCGAGACAGGGCCCCTGAAGCTTTCTTT
clone_size: .; v_call: TRBV5-4; j_call: TRBJ2-3; d_call: TRBD2; cdr3_aa: CASREGTSKDTQYF; cdr3_nt: TGTGCCAGTCGTGAAGGGACTAGCAAAGATACGCAGTATTTT
clone_size: .; v_call: TRBV6-6; j_call: TRBJ1-2; d_call: .; cdr3_aa: CASSYIAVEGYTF; cdr3_nt: TGTGCCAGCAGTTACATCGCCGTGGAGGGCTACACCTTC
clone_size: few; v_call: TRBV19; j_call: TRBJ1-5; d_call: .; cdr3_aa: CASSRDFSQPQHF; cdr3_nt: TGTGCCAGTAGTCGAGATTTTAGTCAGCCCCAGCATTTT
clone_size: .; v_call: TRBV7-3; j_call: TRBJ1-1; d_call: TRBD1; cdr3_aa: CASSSTGGVGNTEAFF; cdr3_nt: TGTGCCAGCAGCTCAACAGGGGGCGTGGGGAACACTGAAGCTTTCTTT
clone_size: .; v_call: TRBV5-1; j_call: TRBJ2-1; d_call: .; cdr3_aa: CASSWGRDNEQFF; cdr3_nt: TGCGCCAGCAGCTGGGGGCGGGACAATGAGCAGTTCTTC
clone_size: .; v_call: TRBV7-9; j_call: TRBJ2-5; d_call: TRBD1; cdr3_aa: CASSFTGAQETQYF; cdr3_nt: TGTGCCAGCAGCTTTACAGGGGCCCAAGAGACCCAGTACTTC
clone_size: .; v_call: TRBV15; j_call: TRBJ1-5; d_call: .; cdr3_aa: CATSRPDIPNQPQHF; cdr3_nt: TGTGCCACCAGCAGACCCGACATTCCCAATCAGCCCCAGCATTTT
clone_size: few; v_call: TRBV4-2; j_call: TRBJ1-5; d_call: .; cdr3_aa: CASSPQHISNQPQHF; cdr3_nt: TGTGCCAGCAGCCCCCAACACATCAGCAATCAGCCCCAGCATTTT
clone_size: .; v_call: TRBV4-3; j_call: TRBJ1-1; d_call: .; cdr3_aa: CASSQDRYTVNTEAFF; cdr3_nt: TGCGCCAGCAGCCAAGACAGGTACACAGTGAACACTGAAGCTTTCTTT
clone_size: .; v_call: TRBV30; j_call: TRBJ1-1; d_call: TRBD1; cdr3_aa: CAWSVLGTGGTEAFF; cdr3_nt: TGTGCCTGGAGTGTCCTAGGGACAGGGGGCACTGAAGCTTTCTTT
clone_size: .; v_call: TRBV19; j_call: TRBJ1-4; d_call: .; cdr3_aa: CASSIAGAGEKLFF; cdr3_nt: TGTGCCAGTAGTATAGCAGGGGCCGGCGAAAAACTGTTTTTT
clone_size: .; v_call: TRBV19; j_call: TRBJ1-3; d_call: .; cdr3_aa: CASNPLAGAGNTIYF; cdr3_nt: TGTGCCAGTAATCCTCTAGCGGGAGCCGGAAACACCATATATTTT
clone_size: .; v_call: TRBV30; j_call: TRBJ2-1; d_call: .; cdr3_aa: CAWSFSSYNEQFF; cdr3_nt: TGTGCCTGGAGTTTCTCCTCCTACAATGAGCAGTTCTTC
clone_size: .; v_call: TRBV4-1; j_call: TRBJ2-7; d_call: .; cdr3_aa: CASSQAKGIYEQYF; cdr3_nt: TGCGCCAGCAGCCAAGCGAAGGGGATCTACGAGCAGTACTTC
clone_size: .; v_call: TRBV4-3; j_call: TRBJ1-1; d_call: TRBD1; cdr3_aa: CASSQETGLRTEAFF; cdr3_nt: TGCGCCAGCAGCCAGGAGACAGGGCTACGGACTGAAGCTTTCTTT
clone_size: .; v_call: TRBV2; j_call: TRBJ1-1; d_call: .; cdr3_aa: CASSQQGGLNTEAFF; cdr3_nt: TGTGCCAGCAGTCAACAGGGTGGGCTTAACACTGAAGCTTTCTTT
clone_size: .; v_call: TRBV2; j_call: TRBJ2-7; d_call: .; cdr3_aa: CASSQSGTPDYEQYF; cdr3_nt: TGTGCCAGCAGCCAAAGCGGGACACCAGACTACGAGCAGTACTTC
clone_size: .; v_call: TRBV2; j_call: TRBJ2-7; d_call: TRBD1; cdr3_aa: CASQNFRYGTGAYEQYF; cdr3_nt: TGTGCCAGCCAAAACTTCCGCTACGGGACAGGGGCCTACGAGCAGTACTTC
clone_size: once; v_call: TRBV5-1; j_call: TRBJ1-1; d_call: .; cdr3_aa: CASSLVTANTEAFF; cdr3_nt: TGCGCCAGCAGCTTGGTCACAGCGAACACTGAAGCTTTCTTT
clone_size: .; v_call: TRBV9; j_call: TRBJ2-3; d_call: .; cdr3_aa: CASSAHPSRADTQYF; cdr3_nt: TGTGCCAGCAGCGCCCACCCATCCAGGGCAGATACGCAGTATTTT
clone_size: .; v_call: TRBV19; j_call: TRBJ2-6; d_call: TRBD1; cdr3_aa: CASRSGGAGANVLTF; cdr3_nt: TGTGCCAGTAGATCAGGGGGCGCTGGGGCCAACGTCCTGACTTTC
clone_size: .; v_call: TRBV5-4; j_call: TRBJ2-5; d_call: TRBD2; cdr3_aa: CASSLGRGGPQETQYF; cdr3_nt: TGTGCCAGCAGCTTAGGTCGGGGGGGCCCCCAAGAGACCCAGTACTTC
clone_size: .; v_call: TRBV27; j_call: TRBJ1-2; d_call: .; cdr3_aa: CASKREFGYGYTF; cdr3_nt: TGTGCCAGCAAGAGGGAATTCGGCTATGGCTACACCTTC
clone_size: .; v_call: TRBV5-1; j_call: TRBJ2-1; d_call: .; cdr3_aa: CASSAGGDEQFF; cdr3_nt: TGCGCCAGCAGCGCCGGGGGAGATGAGCAGTTCTTC
clone_size: .; v_call: TRBV19; j_call: TRBJ2-7; d_call: TRBD1; cdr3_aa: CASSTATGAYEQYF; cdr3_nt: TGTGCCAGTAGTACAGCGACAGGGGCCTACGAGCAGTACTTC
clone_size: .; v_call: TRBV5-6; j_call: TRBJ1-2; d_call: TRBD1; cdr3_aa: CASSPGQLLPYGYTF; cdr3_nt: TGTGCCAGCAGCCCGGGACAGCTCCTGCCCTATGGCTACACCTTC
clone_size: .; v_call: TRBV7-8; j_call: TRBJ2-7; d_call: .; cdr3_aa: CASSLGRPGAYEQYF; cdr3_nt: TGTGCCAGCAGCTTAGGTAGGCCTGGAGCCTACGAGCAGTACTTC
clone_size: .; v_call: TRBV14; j_call: TRBJ2-7; d_call: TRBD2; cdr3_aa: CASSQVAGGYTYF; cdr3_nt: TGTGCCAGCAGCCAAGTTGCGGGGGGGTACACGTACTTC
clone_size: .; v_call: TRBV18; j_call: TRBJ2-5; d_call: TRBD1; cdr3_aa: CASKQGARETQYF; cdr3_nt: TGTGCCAGCAAACAGGGGGCACGGGAGACCCAGTACTTC
clone_size: once; v_call: TRBV28; j_call: TRBJ1-4; d_call: TRBD1; cdr3_aa: CASSTRGDEKLFF; cdr3_nt: TGTGCCAGCAGTACCAGGGGGGATGAAAAACTGTTTTTT
clone_size: .; v_call: TRBV10-3; j_call: TRBJ2-1; d_call: .; cdr3_aa: CASKNPTGSPSSSYNEQFF; cdr3_nt: TGTGCCTCCAAAAATCCTACAGGGAGTCCTAGTAGCTCCTACAATGAGCAGTTCTTC
clone_size: .; v_call: TRBV5-8; j_call: TRBJ2-5; d_call: TRBD2; cdr3_aa: CASSPRGGRVETQYF; cdr3_nt: TGTGCCAGCAGCCCCAGGGGCGGGAGGGTAGAGACCCAGTACTTC
clone_size: .; v_call: TRBV6-5; j_call: TRBJ2-7; d_call: .; cdr3_aa: CASRNREREQYF; cdr3_nt: TGTGCCAGCAGAAACCGGGAACGCGAGCAGTACTTC
clone_size: .; v_call: TRBV7-3; j_call: TRBJ2-2; d_call: TRBD2; cdr3_aa: CASSSGLAGTGELFF; cdr3_nt: TGTGCCAGCAGCTCGGGACTAGCGGGAACCGGGGAGCTGTTTTTT
clone_size: .; v_call: TRBV7-8; j_call: TRBJ2-5; d_call: TRBD1; cdr3_aa: CASDLSRGRETQYF; cdr3_nt: TGTGCCAGCGACCTATCGAGGGGGCGGGAGACCCAGTACTTC
clone_size: .; v_call: TRBV6-1; j_call: TRBJ2-7; d_call: .; cdr3_aa: CASRTHREGSYEQYF; cdr3_nt: TGTGCCAGCAGGACACACAGGGAAGGTTCCTACGAGCAGTACTTC
clone_size: .; v_call: TRBV4-2; j_call: TRBJ2-7; d_call: TRBD2; cdr3_aa: CASSQVLRGVSYEQYF; cdr3_nt: TGTGCCAGCAGCCAAGTCCTCCGGGGGGTCTCCTACGAGCAGTACTTC
clone_size: .; v_call: TRBV7-9; j_call: TRBJ1-1; d_call: .; cdr3_aa: CASSLGSKNTEAFF; cdr3_nt: TGTGCCAGCAGCTTAGGGAGTAAGAACACTGAAGCTTTCTTT
clone_size: .; v_call: TRBV29-1; j_call: TRBJ2-6; d_call: .; cdr3_aa: CSVVSSGANVLTF; cdr3_nt: TGCAGCGTTGTTTCATCTGGGGCCAACGTCCTGACTTTC
clone_size: .; v_call: TRBV19; j_call: TRBJ2-5; d_call: TRBD1; cdr3_aa: CASSWTTGEGETQYF; cdr3_nt: TGTGCCAGTAGTTGGACAACAGGGGAAGGAGAGACCCAGTACTTC
clone_size: .; v_call: TRBV2; j_call: TRBJ1-6; d_call: .; cdr3_aa: CASSGQGFTSPLHF; cdr3_nt: TGTGCCAGCAGTGGCCAGGGGTTCACCTCACCCCTCCACTTT